There are a few counts of the clone carrying this TCR beta chain. The data stem from a study of beta chain features in type 1 diabetes. Investigators reverse transcribed all isolated RNA, so they sequenced expressed TCRB transcripts. Only in-frame clones appear in the TCRdb table, and some are missing; sequencing was by immunoSEQ multiplex PCR. The sample lists 350,000 to 400,000 clones, less than 15% seen once, with about 0.019% in the top ten. V dropped 5 bases and J dropped 3; count of bases not matched to a gene: 9. CDR3 length: 14 amino acids. The germline CDR1 and CDR2 sequences are GTSNPN and SVGIG (reference sequence).

The sample was naive CD4+ T cells from blood. The genes are TRBV30 and TRBJ2-7, with TRBD1 matching 8 bases. The TCR originated in a woman between 18 and 29 years old in good health. CDR3: CAWDGQGNFYEQYF. CDR3 nucleotide sequence: TGTGCCTGGGATGGACAGGGAAATTTCTACGAGCAGTACTTC.